This entry concerns a single TCR beta chain. The antigen is undetermined. Assay: immunoSEQ multiplex PCR; the TCRdb copy retains only in-frame clones and omits some. The table records more than 30,000 clones, about 97% of them present only once. The source of the sample is a study of T cells in tuberculosis. The CDR3 covers 11 residues. Per the germline V gene, CDR1 is SGHDT and CDR2 is YYEEEE. Trimming pared 4 bases from V and 6 bases from J, leaving 6 bases between. Latent tuberculosis screening used tuberculin skin test and IGRA at entry. Study results and limitations: Active tuberculosis patients had shorter CDR3-alpha; the beta difference was nonsignificant.

The sample was PBMCs. The chain combines TRBV5-6 with TRBJ2-3, with D tentatively TRBD2 (5 bases). The TCR was taken from a donor aged 10 to 29 with latent tuberculosis or without tuberculosis infection. The CDR3 loop reads CASSREDTQYF. The CDR3 nucleotides read TGTGCCAGCAGCAGGGAGGATACGCAGTATTTT.